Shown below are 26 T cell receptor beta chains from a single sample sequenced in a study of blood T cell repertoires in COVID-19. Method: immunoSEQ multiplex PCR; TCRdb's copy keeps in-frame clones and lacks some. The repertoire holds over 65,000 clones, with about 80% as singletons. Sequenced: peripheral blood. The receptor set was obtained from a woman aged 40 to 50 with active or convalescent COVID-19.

The chain's CDR3 is CASSYYGGAATQYF. CDR3 bases: TGTGCCAGCAGTTACTACGGGGGGGCTGCGACCCAGTACTTC. The chain is built from TRBV6-2 or TRBV6-3 and TRBJ2-5; the match to TRBD2 covers 8 bases. Trimming at V came to 1 base and at J to 7 bases, leaving 5 bases not matched to a gene. The CDR3 runs to 14 residues. CDR1 MNHEY and CDR2 SVGEGT come from the germline V gene.

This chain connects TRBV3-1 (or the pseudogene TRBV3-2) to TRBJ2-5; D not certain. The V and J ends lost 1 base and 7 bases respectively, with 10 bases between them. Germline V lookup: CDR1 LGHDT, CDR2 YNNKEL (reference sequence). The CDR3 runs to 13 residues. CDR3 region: CASSQGYLLTQYF. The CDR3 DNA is TGTGCCAGCAGCCAAGGGTACCTACTGACCCAGTACTTC.

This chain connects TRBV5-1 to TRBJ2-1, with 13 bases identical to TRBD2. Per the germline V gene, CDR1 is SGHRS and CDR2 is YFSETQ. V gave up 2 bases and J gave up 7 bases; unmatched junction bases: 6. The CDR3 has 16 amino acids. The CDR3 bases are TGCGCCAGCAGCTTAACGGGACTAGCGGGACGTAATGAGCAGTTCTTC. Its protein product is CASSLTGLAGRNEQFF.

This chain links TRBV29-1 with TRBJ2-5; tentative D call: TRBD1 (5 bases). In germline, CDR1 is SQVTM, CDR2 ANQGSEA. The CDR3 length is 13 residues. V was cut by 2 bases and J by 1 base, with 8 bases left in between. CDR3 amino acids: CSVEQGSQETQYF. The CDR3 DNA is TGCAGCGTTGAACAGGGTAGCCAAGAGACCCAGTACTTC. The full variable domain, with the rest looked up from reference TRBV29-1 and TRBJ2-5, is SAVISQKPSRDICQRGTSLTIQCQVDSQVTMMFWYRQQPGQSLTLIATANQGSEATYESGFVIDKFPISRPNLTFSTLTVSNMSPEDSSIYLCSVEQGSQETQYFGPGTRLLVL.

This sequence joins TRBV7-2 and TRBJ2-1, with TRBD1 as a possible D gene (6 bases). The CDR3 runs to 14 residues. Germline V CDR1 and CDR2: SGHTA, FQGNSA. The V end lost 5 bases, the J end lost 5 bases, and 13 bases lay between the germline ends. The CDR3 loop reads CASSLRQENNEQFF. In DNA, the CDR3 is TGTGCCAGCAGCCTACGACAGGAAAACAATGAGCAGTTCTTC.

The CDR3 spells CASRYGGAGPTDYEQYF. DNA for the CDR3: TGCGCCAGCAGATATGGAGGGGCAGGGCCCACCGACTACGAGCAGTACTTC. The chain uses TRBV5-1 and TRBJ2-7, with a possible D match to TRBD2 (6 bases). CDR1 is SGHRS and CDR2 is YFSETQ in the germline V gene. CDR3 length equals 17 residues. Trimming took off 5 bases at V and 3 bases at J, with 24 bases between the two ends.

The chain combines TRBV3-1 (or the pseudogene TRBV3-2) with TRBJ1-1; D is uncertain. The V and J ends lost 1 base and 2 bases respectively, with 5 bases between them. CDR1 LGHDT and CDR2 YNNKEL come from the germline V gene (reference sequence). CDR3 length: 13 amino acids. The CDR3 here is CASSQALNTEAFF. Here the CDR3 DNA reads TGTGCCAGCAGCCAAGCCTTAAACACTGAAGCTTTCTTT.

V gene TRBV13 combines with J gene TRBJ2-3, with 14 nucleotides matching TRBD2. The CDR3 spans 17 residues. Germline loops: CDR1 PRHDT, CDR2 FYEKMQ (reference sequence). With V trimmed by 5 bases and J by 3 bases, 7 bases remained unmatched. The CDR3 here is CASSEGTSGSPTDTQYF. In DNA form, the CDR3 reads TGTGCCAGCAGCGAGGGGACTAGCGGGAGTCCTACAGATACGCAGTATTTT.

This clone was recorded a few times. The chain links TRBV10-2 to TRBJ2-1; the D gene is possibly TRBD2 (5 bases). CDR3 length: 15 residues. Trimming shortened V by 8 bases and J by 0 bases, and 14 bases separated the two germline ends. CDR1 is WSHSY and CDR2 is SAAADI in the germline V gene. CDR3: CASSKRLSSYNEQFF. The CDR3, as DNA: TGCGCCAGCTCTAAGCGGCTCAGCTCCTACAATGAGCAGTTCTTC.

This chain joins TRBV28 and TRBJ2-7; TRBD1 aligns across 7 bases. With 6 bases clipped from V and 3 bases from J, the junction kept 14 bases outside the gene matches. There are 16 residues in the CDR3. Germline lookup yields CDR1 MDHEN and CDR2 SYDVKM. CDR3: CASSRRRAGGFYEQYF. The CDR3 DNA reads TGTGCCAGCAGCCGACGCAGGGCAGGGGGATTCTACGAGCAGTACTTC. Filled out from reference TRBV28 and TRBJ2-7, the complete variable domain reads DVKVTQSSRYLVKRTGEKVFLECVQDMDHENMFWYRQDPGLGLRLIYFSYDVKMKEKGDIPEGYSVSREKKERFSLILESASTNQTSMYLCASSRRRAGGFYEQYFGPGTRLTVT.

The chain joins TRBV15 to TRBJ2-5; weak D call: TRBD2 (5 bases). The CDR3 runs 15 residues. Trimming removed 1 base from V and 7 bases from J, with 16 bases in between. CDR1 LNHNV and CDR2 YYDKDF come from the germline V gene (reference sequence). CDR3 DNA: TGTGCCACCAGCAGAGGTGCGGCCGGGGTAGGGACCCAGTACTTC. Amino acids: CATSRGAAGVGTQYF.

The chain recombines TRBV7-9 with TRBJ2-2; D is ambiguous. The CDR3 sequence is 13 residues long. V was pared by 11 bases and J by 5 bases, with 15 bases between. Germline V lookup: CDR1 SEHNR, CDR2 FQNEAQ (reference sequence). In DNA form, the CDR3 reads TGTGCCGCCGAGGCGCTATCAACCGGGGAGCTGTTTTTT. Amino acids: CAAEALSTGELFF.

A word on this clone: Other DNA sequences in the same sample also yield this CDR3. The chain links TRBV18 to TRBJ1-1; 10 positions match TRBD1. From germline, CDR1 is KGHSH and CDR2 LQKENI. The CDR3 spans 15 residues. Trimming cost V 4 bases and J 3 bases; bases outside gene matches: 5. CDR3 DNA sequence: TGTGCCAGCTCACAGCGGACAGGGGGGGACACTGAAGCTTTCTTT. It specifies CASSQRTGGDTEAFF.

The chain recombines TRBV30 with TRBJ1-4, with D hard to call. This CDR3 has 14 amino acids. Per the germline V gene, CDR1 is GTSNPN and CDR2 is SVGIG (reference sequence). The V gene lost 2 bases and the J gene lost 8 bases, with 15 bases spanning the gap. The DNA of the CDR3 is TGTGCCTGGAGTCTCAGGTACCCTGTCGAAAAACTGTTTTTT. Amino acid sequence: CAWSLRYPVEKLFF.

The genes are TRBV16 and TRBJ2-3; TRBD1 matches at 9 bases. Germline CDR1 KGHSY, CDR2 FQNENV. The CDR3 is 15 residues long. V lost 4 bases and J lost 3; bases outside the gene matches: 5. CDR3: CASSPVGTGTDTQYF. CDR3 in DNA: TGTGCCAGCAGCCCAGTCGGGACAGGGACAGATACGCAGTATTTT.

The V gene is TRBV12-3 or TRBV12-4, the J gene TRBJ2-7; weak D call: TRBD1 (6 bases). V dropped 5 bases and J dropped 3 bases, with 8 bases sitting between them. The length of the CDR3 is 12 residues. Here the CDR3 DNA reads TGTGCCAGCAGTCGGACAGACTACGAGCAGTACTTC. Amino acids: CASSRTDYEQYF.

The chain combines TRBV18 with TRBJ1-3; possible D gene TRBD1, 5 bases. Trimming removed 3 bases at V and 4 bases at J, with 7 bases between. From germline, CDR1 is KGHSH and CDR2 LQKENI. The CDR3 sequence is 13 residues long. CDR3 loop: CASSPRQGNTIYF. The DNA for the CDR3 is TGTGCCAGCTCACCGAGACAGGGAAACACCATATATTTT.

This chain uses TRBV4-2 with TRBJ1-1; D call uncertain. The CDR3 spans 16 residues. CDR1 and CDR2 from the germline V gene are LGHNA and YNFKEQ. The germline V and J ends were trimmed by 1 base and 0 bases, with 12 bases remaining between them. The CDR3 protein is CASSQGAGRLNTEAFF. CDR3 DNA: TGTGCCAGCAGCCAAGGGGCGGGCAGGTTGAACACTGAAGCTTTCTTT.

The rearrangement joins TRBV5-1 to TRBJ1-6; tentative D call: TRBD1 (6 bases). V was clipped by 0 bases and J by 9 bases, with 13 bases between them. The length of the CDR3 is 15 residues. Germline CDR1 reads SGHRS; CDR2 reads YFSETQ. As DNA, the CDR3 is TGCGCCAGCAGCTTGGCCTCAGGGGCGAGTTCACCCCTCCACTTT. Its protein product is CASSLASGASSPLHF.

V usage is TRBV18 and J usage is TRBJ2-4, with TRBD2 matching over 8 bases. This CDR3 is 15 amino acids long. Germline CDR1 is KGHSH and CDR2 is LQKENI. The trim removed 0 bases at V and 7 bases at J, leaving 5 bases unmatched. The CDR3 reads CASSPPLREVNIQYF. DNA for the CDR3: TGTGCCAGCTCACCACCGCTGCGGGAGGTTAACATTCAGTACTTC.

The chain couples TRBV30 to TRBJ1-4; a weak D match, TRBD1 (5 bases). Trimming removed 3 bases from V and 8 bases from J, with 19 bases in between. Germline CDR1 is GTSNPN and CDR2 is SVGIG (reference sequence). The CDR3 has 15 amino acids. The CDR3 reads CAWSEVGPGDEKLFF. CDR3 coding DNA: TGTGCCTGGAGCGAAGTGGGGCCGGGAGACGAAAAACTGTTTTTT. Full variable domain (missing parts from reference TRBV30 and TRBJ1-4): SQTIHQWPATLVQPVGSPLSLECTVEGTSNPNLYWYRQAAGRGLQLLFYSVGIGQISSEVPQNLSASRPQDRQFILSSKKLLLSDSGFYLCAWSEVGPGDEKLFFGSGTQLSVL.

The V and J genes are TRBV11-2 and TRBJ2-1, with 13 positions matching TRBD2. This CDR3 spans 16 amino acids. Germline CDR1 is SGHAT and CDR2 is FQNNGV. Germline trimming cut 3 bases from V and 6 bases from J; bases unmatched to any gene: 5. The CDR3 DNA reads TGTGCCAGCAGCTTTCAACTAGCGGGAGGGGCCAATGAGCAGTTCTTC. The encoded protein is CASSFQLAGGANEQFF.

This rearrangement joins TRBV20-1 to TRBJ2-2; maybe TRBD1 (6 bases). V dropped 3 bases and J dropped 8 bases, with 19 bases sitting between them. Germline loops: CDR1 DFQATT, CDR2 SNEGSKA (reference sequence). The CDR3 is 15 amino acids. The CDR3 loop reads CSASRGSTARGELFF. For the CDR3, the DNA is TGCAGTGCTAGTAGGGGGAGTACCGCAAGGGGGGAGCTGTTTTTT.

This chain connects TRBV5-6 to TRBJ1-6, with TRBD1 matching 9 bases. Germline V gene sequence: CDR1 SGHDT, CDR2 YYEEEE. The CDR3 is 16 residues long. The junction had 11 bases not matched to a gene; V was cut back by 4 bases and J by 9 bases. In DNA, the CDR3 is TGTGCCAGCAGCCCCCGGGGACAGGGCGGGGGTTCACCCCTCCACTTT. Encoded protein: CASSPRGQGGGSPLHF.

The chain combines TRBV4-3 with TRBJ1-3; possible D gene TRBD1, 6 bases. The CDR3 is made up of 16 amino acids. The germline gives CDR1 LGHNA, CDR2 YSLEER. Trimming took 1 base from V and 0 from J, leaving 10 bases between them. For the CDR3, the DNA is TGCGCCAGCAGCCAAGGGACAGACCACTCTGGAAACACCATATATTTT. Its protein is CASSQGTDHSGNTIYF.

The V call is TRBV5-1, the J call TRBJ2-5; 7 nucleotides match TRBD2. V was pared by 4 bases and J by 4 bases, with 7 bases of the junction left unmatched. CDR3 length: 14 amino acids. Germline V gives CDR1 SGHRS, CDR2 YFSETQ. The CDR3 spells CASSLGLGRETQYF. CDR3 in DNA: TGCGCCAGCAGCCTCGGACTAGGTAGAGAGACCCAGTACTTC.